This record looks at one TCR beta chain sequence and its context. Germline is not matched at one junction end, which may reflect a read error. Per the germline V gene, CDR1 is LNHDA and CDR2 is SQIVND (reference sequence). The CDR3 is 15 residues long. Profiling relied on immunoSEQ multiplex PCR, and the TCRdb table lists in-frame clones only, not all of them. The table includes some 70,000 clones, roughly 93% detected once. These data belong to a study of technical replicates of blood from a few donors. The sequencing sample was made of T cells isolated from PBMCs. This receptor was taken from a human donor in good health. The chain combines TRBV19 with TRBJ2-4, with TRBD2 identical over 10 bases. In DNA, the CDR3 is TGTGCCAGTAGTATAGATCTATGGGGTAGCGGGGGGCGTCACTTC. It translates to CASSIDLWGSGGRHF.